This TCR beta chain derives from a study of cytomegalovirus exposure and HLA in healthy donors. V was clipped by 6 bases and J by 4 bases; unmatched bases: 1. The germline gives CDR1 MGHRA, CDR2 YSYEKL. The CDR3 length is 13 residues. As for this clone: Its antigen is unknown.

Broader study findings: More clonal expansion characterized HLA-associated TCR beta chains than equally common others in a later analysis. Researchers reported that a few CMV-associated chains were confirmed in vitro as CMV antigen-specific.

The PCR ran on 60 Vbeta and 13 Jbeta primers. Sequenced by immunoSEQ multiplex PCR; TCRdb stores in-frame clones only, minus some. The sample lists 75,000 to 100,000 clones, approximately 75% occurring once. Each donor's status was that of a healthy bone marrow donor. J is TRBJ2-4 and V is TRBV4-1; 9 bases agree with TRBD1. Specimen: PBMCs. The clonotype comes from a woman between 70 and 85 years old in good health and CMV-seropositive. The CDR3 region has the DNA TGCGCCAGCAGTGGGACAGGGAAAAACATTCAGTACTTC. Amino acids: CASSGTGKNIQYF.